Sequencing of this T cell receptor (beta chain) was carried out in a study of T cell repertoires in cytomegalovirus infection. Study background: Alongside well-studied HLA-B-restricted CMV epitopes, recently identified HLA-C-restricted CMV epitopes were also used. Matching HLA type, along with CMV infection, was indicated by public TCR beta signatures. Broader study findings: Dominant in the ex vivo response were TCR beta clonotypes restricted by HLA-C and specific for CMV. Cumulative public TCR beta family frequency identified carriers of CMV plus the relevant HLA.

This clonotype was counted a few times. Its antigen is unknown. Using its own MiXCR run on the reads, TCRdb lists one record per CDR3 protein. Here the sample spans about 900,000 distinct CDR3 sequences, approximately 31% being singletons. The sequence was obtained from a human donor in good health (CMV status not recorded). Some clones in this sample may be carry-over from other donors' samples. Here the sequenced sample was cultured CD8+ T cells from PBMCs, taken from culture after CMV antigen stimulation.

The DNA for the CDR3 is TGTGCCAGCAGCCGTCGGACAGGGCCGAACTACGAGCAGTACTTC. Translation gives CASSRRTGPNYEQYF. The chain recombines TRBV7-9 with TRBJ2-7; TRBD1 aligns across 8 bases. The CDR3 runs 15 residues. The trim removed 5 bases at V and 3 bases at J, leaving 9 bases unmatched. Per germline, CDR1 SEHNR and CDR2 FQNEAQ (reference sequence).